This passage covers 8 T cell receptor beta chains from one sample sequenced in a study of immune cell composition in non-small cell lung cancer. Normal lung sampling was at least 3 cm from the tumour, as distant as possible. Produced via immunoSEQ multiplex PCR; TCRdb's table is partial and in-frame only. The sample carries 6,000 or so clones, about 90% recorded once. The sequenced sample consisted of non-adjacent lung tissue. These receptors originate from a human donor with non-small cell lung cancer.

The rearrangement links TRBV18 to TRBJ2-5, with TRBD2 matching over 10 bases. Germline lookup yields CDR1 KGHSH and CDR2 LQKENI. CDR3 length equals 14 residues. With 5 bases clipped from V and 7 bases from J, the junction kept 7 bases outside the gene matches. CDR3 amino acids: CASSKEGTSATQYF. Here the CDR3 DNA reads TGTGCCAGCTCAAAGGAGGGGACTAGCGCGACCCAGTACTTC.

This clone came up once. The chain employs TRBV9 and TRBJ2-7; D not resolved. Per germline, CDR1 SGDLS and CDR2 YYNGEE. The V and J ends lost 0 bases and 3 bases respectively, with 7 bases between them. The CDR3 runs 13 residues. The CDR3 nucleotides read TGTGCCAGCAGCGTAGATCTTCGCTACGAGCAGTACTTC. Translating gives CASSVDLRYEQYF.

This clone has more than one count but fewer than ten. The chain has TRBV4-2 and TRBJ1-3; 9 positions agree with TRBD1. CDR3 length equals 16 residues. Germline CDR1 is LGHNA and CDR2 is YNFKEQ. J was trimmed by 3 bases and V by 0 bases; bases with no gene match: 3. The CDR3 coding sequence is TGTGCCAGCAGCCAAGATCCGGGACAGGGTGGAAACACCATATATTTT. Translation: CASSQDPGQGGNTIYF.

The chain links TRBV29-1 to TRBJ2-7; 13 bases are a match to TRBD2. The V segment lost 6 bases and the J segment 4 bases; nucleotides outside the gene matches: 9. From germline, CDR1 is SQVTM and CDR2 ANQGSEA. The CDR3 totals 15 residues. This CDR3 is CSVAGTSGNAYEQYF. The CDR3 DNA reads as TGCAGCGTAGCCGGGACTAGCGGGAATGCTTACGAGCAGTACTTC.

This clone was seen a handful of times. CDR3 amino acids: CASSLVMGQVNTEAFF. CDR3 nucleotides: TGTGCCAGCAGCTTAGTGATGGGACAGGTGAACACTGAAGCTTTCTTT. The V gene is TRBV11-2, the J gene TRBJ1-1; 8 nucleotides line up with TRBD1. The germline gives CDR1 SGHAT, CDR2 FQNNGV. V gave up 1 base and J gave up 0 bases; unmatched junction bases: 4. The CDR3 runs to 16 residues.

The chain has TRBV7-2 and TRBJ2-3; D remains unclear. The CDR3 has 15 residues. Germline CDR1 and CDR2: SGHTA and FQGNSA. The V gene lost 4 bases and the J gene lost 4 bases, with 15 bases spanning the gap. CDR3 in DNA: TGTGCCAGCAGCTCACGGATCGAGAGGTCAGATACGCAGTATTTT. Protein: CASSSRIERSDTQYF.

The CDR3 DNA reads as TGTGCCAGCAGCTTAGCCAGGAATGAGCAGTTCTTC. This gives the protein CASSLARNEQFF. The chain employs TRBV7-6 and TRBJ2-1; D uncertain. CDR3 size: 12 residues. CDR1 and CDR2 from the germline V gene are SGHVS and FNYEAQ. The germline V and J ends were trimmed by 0 bases and 7 bases, with 4 bases remaining between them.

Written as DNA, the CDR3 is TGTGCCAGCAGCTTATGGGCTAGCGGAGATGAGCAGTTCTTC. Its translation: CASSLWASGDEQFF. The gene calls are TRBV11-2 and TRBJ2-1; 7 nucleotides match TRBD2. Germline lookup yields CDR1 SGHAT and CDR2 FQNNGV. CDR3 length equals 14 residues. The junction had 6 bases not matched to a gene; V was cut back by 2 bases and J by 8 bases. Combining the CDR3 with reference TRBV11-2 and TRBJ2-1 gives the whole variable domain EAGVAQSPRYKIIEKRQSVAFWCNPISGHATLYWYQQILGQGPKLLIQFQNNGVVDDSQLPKDRFSAERLKGVDSTLKIQPAKLEDSAVYLCASSLWASGDEQFFGPGTRLTVL.